Sequencing of this T cell receptor beta chain was carried out in a study of beta chain features in type 1 diabetes. Whole-study findings and limits: Cells with high TCR expression could be over-represented by cDNA sequencing. A moderate, significant TCRB CDR3 shortening appeared in type 1 diabetes across four CD4+ subsets.

One heparinised draw, averaging roughly 0.12 L, was taken per donor. TCRB transcripts that were expressed got sequenced, as all of the isolated RNA had been reverse transcribed. Method: immunoSEQ multiplex PCR; TCRdb's copy keeps in-frame clones and lacks some. The data show about 360,000 clones, with 10% to 15% seen just once and 0.0095% to 0.012% held by the top ten. V shed 3 bases and J shed 4 bases, with 7 bases lying between them. This CDR3 is built from 12 residues. Germline CDR1 reads SGDLS; CDR2 reads YYNGEE. On this clone itself: Its antigen is not identified.

The sequence derives from a woman under 30 with type 1 diabetes. V gene TRBV9 combines with J gene TRBJ1-1; no clear D. The sample taken for sequencing was naive CD4+ T cells from blood. The CDR3: CASSAQSTEAFF. Written as DNA, the CDR3 is TGTGCCAGCAGCGCCCAATCCACTGAAGCTTTCTTT.